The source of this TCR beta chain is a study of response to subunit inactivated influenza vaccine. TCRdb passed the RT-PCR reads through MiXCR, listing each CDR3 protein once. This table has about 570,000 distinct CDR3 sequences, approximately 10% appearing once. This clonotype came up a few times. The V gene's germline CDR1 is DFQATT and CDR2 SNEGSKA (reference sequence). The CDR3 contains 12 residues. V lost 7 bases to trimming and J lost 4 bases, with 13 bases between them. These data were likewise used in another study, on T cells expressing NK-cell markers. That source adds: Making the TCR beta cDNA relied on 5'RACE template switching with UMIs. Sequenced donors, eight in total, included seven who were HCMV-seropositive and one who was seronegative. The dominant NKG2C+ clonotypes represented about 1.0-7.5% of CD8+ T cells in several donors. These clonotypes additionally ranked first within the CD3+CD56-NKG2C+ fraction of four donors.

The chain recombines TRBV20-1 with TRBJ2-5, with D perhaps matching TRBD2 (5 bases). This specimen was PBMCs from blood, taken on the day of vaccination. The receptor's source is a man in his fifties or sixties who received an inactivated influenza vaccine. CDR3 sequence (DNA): TGCAGTGGTGTGGGAGTGGGAGAGACCCAGTACTTC. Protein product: CSGVGVGETQYF.